The rows below give T cell receptor beta chains drawn from one sample of a study of OX40 agonist ivuxolimab in advanced cancers. Profiled with immunoSEQ multiplex PCR; TCRdb holds only in-frame clones, not every one. The sample comprises 130,000 or so clones, less than 95% of which are singletons, and around 1% rests with the top ten. The material was CD4+ or CD8+ T cells sorted from blood, obtained in a trial of the OX40 agonist ivuxolimab. These receptor sequences come from an adult with an advanced solid tumor such as melanoma, head and neck, liver or kidney cancer. The CDR3 runs from the conserved cysteine through the conserved F or W. Some rows have no size entry. The others give once, few or many, or a class for an expanded clone.

clone_size v_call cdr3_aa
few TRBV11-2 CASSLLGSLGEQYF
- TRBV7-3 CASSPEGLAHSGELFF
few TRBV4-2 CASSQGTHNSYEQYF
- TRBV7-3 CASSNRQDGNEQFF
- TRBV12-5 CASGLGGQVPFLSNQPQHF
- TRBV21-1 CASSRKGTASNTGELFF
- TRBV29-1 CSVEDRLATGGSYEQYF
- TRBV28 CASSPKTLNWAEGNQPQHF
- TRBV19 CASSMGQGRAFF
- TRBV5-1 CASSPKGAGLAGDEQYF
- TRBV18 CASSPGQGGKLFF
- TRBV7-3 CASSLDRLYGYTF
- TRBV19 CASNNLGAQGKLFF
- TRBV18 CASGTGNQPQHF
- TRBV6-6 CAIQRQANQPQHF
- TRBV9 CASSVVGTERTGELFF
- TRBV28 CASALKEDGYTF
- TRBV6-5 CASSYSGRRTTYEQYF
once TRBV9 CASTRRGPTRGSDTQYF
few TRBV6-6 CASSPTASGNTIYF
- TRBV28 CASSVTDTQYF
- TRBV7-8 CASSLIGQGLLVAEAFF
- TRBV5-1 CASSLMGLPSTDTQYF
- TRBV6-6 CASAFTGDNSPLHF
few TRBV27 CASSATGGTFYEQYF
- TRBV28 CASNLGVKTEAFF
- TRBV27 CASSLVLGGSEQYF
- TRBV5-1 CASSLWQETQYF
- TRBV5-8 CASSQGGLAAVSSYEQYF
- TRBV5-1 CASSPGAGGPYEQYF
- TRBV19 CASSIDLRDGGSGANVLTF
- TRBV5-1 CASSLGLSSFLEQFF
- TRBV5-1 CASSRDSNQPQHF
- TRBV2 CANLKGTSDHNEQFF
- TRBV6-5 CASRTRQYEQYF
- TRBV10-3 CAISESKSFTGELFF
few TRBV4-3 CASSPSGMPNTEAFF
- TRBV11-3 CASSPAGVGGYTF
- TRBV28 CASTPHGGPKDTQYF
- TRBV6-1 CASSEPLAASSYNEQFF
- TRBV12-5 CASGLSGTSGRGRGKYNEQFF
once TRBV25-1 CASSDWAAPNTEAFF
once TRBV5-4 CASSAGQGFFQGYTF
- TRBV27 CASSLSGPATYEQYF
- TRBV10-2 CASSDRGDSNTEAFF
- TRBV9 CASSVSARGSYNEQFF
- TRBV20-1 CSATLAYEQYF
- TRBV7-2 CASSLARDYEQYF
- TRBV18 CASSPPIGGEQYF
- TRBV28 CASSLGIGELFF
- TRBV18 CASSPSRGDTEAFF
- TRBV5-1 CASSTPPLAGTSSYNEQFF
- TRBV28 CASSLGSSGDSYEQYF
- TRBV5-5 CASSQGLAGAYEQYF
- TRBV19 CASSERYEQYF
- TRBV19 CASTLGGAIGQPQHF
once TRBV2 CASSFRGGGNDNEQFF
- TRBV12-5 CASGLDRTSGLHNEQFF
- TRBV9 CASSLRRDNSPLHF